This T cell receptor (beta chain) is from a study of beta chain features in type 1 diabetes. This clone was picked up a small number of times. Its antigen is unidentified. This CDR3 comprises 15 residues. In germline, CDR1 is SGHAT, CDR2 FQNNGV. V was cut by 1 base and J by 5 bases, with 15 bases left in between. Investigators reverse transcribed all isolated RNA, so they sequenced expressed TCRB transcripts. TCRdb keeps only in-frame clones here, not all; method: immunoSEQ multiplex PCR. The table shows fewer than 250,000 clones, with around 9.6% occurring only once. Study results and caveats: TCRB CDR3s were moderately but significantly shorter in Type 1 diabetes patients in all four CD4+ subsets.

This TCR was recovered from a woman aged 18-29 years in good health. The chain recombines TRBV11-2 with TRBJ2-7, with a possible D match to TRBD1 (5 bases). Sequencing was performed on naive CD4+ T cells from blood. CDR3 amino acids: CASSLVAQVGDEQYF. Here the CDR3 DNA reads TGTGCCAGCAGCTTAGTGGCCCAGGTAGGGGACGAGCAGTACTTC. Looking up the rest from reference TRBV11-2 and TRBJ2-7 gives the full variable domain: EAGVAQSPRYKIIEKRQSVAFWCNPISGHATLYWYQQILGQGPKLLIQFQNNGVVDDSQLPKDRFSAERLKGVDSTLKIQPAKLEDSAVYLCASSLVAQVGDEQYFGPGTRLTVT.